This T cell receptor (beta chain) comes out of a study of blood T cells in healthy people across ages. Whole-study findings and limits: Both higher diversity and more naive CD4+ cells marked long-lived donors when set against aged donors.

Turning to this clonotype: No antigen is known for it.

Primed by a sample-barcoded 5' primer and a J-beta primer mix, a second PCR proceeded for roughly 7 to 11 cycles. Each of the cDNA molecules was tagged by a template-switch adaptor with 12 random nucleotides. Researchers report that each sample yielded at least 2.5 million CDR3-containing paired-end reads. Via MiXCR, TCRdb re-called the 5' RACE reads, giving one row per CDR3 protein. This table holds 700,000 to 950,000 distinct CDR3 sequences, about 62% found once. The CDR3 loop spans 16 amino acids. Germline CDR1 reads DFQATT; CDR2 reads SNEGSKA (reference sequence). V shed 2 bases, J shed 9 bases, and the junction held 14 bases outside the gene matches.

V usage is TRBV20-1 and J usage is TRBJ2-2; TRBD2 matches at 8 bases. Sequencing was performed on blood. This TCR derives from a man between 25 and 39 years old in good health. Here the CDR3 DNA reads TGCAGTGCTAGAAATAGCGGGACCGGACCGGCTTGGGAGCTGTTTTTT. Protein product: CSARNSGTGPAWELFF.